What follows describes a single T cell receptor beta chain. Its target is unknown. The CDR3 extends over 15 amino acids. V trimming: 5 bases; J trimming: 7 bases; junction bases outside the gene matches: 7. Germline-derived CDR1 and CDR2 are SEHNR and FQNEAQ (reference sequence). The data derive from a study of beta chain features in type 1 diabetes. Study-wide results and limits: TCRB rearrangement may or may not be influenced by HLA type; here this remained unresolved.

The entirety of the isolated RNA underwent reverse transcription, so expressed TCRB transcripts were sequenced. Data came from immunoSEQ multiplex PCR; TCRdb stores just in-frame clones and leaves some out. The repertoire has around 240,000 clones, about 9.3% of them found once; the top ten carry under 0.035%. Specimen: naive CD4+ T cells from blood. The chain links TRBV7-9 to TRBJ2-1; 11 bases are a match to TRBD2. The sequence came from a woman aged 18-30 years in good health. The CDR3 nucleotides read TGTGCCAGCAGCAAGACTAGCGGGACGGTTAATGAGCAGTTCTTC. It is translated as CASSKTSGTVNEQFF.